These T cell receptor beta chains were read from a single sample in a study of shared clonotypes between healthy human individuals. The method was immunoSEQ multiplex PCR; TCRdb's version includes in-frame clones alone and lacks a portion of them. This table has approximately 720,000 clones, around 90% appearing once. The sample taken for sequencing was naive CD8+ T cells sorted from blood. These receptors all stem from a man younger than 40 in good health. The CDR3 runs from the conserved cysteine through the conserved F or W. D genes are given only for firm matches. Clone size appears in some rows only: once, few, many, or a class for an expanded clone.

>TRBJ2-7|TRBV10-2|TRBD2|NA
CASSGLAGPLSYEQYF
TGCGCCAGTTCAGGACTAGCGGGACCTCTCTCCTACGAGCAGTACTTC
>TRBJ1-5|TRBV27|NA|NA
CASSLKGSNQPQHF
TGTGCCAGCAGTCTGAAGGGCAGCAATCAGCCCCAGCATTTT
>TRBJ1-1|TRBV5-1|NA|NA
CASSYATGSGAEAFF
TGCGCCAGCAGCTACGCAACAGGGAGTGGGGCTGAAGCTTTCTTT
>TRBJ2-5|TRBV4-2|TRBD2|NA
CASSLTGGGETQYF
TGTGCCAGCAGCCTTACGGGAGGGGGTGAGACCCAGTACTTC
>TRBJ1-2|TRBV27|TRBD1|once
CASSPGQGYGYTF
TGTGCCAGCAGCCCCGGACAGGGCTATGGCTACACCTTC
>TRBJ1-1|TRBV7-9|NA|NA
CASDSPLGTEAFF
TGTGCCAGCGATTCCCCCCTGGGCACTGAAGCTTTCTTT
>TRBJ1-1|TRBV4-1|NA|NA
CASSQYIGTEAFF
TGCGCCAGCAGCCAATACATTGGGACTGAAGCTTTCTTT
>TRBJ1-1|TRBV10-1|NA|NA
CASSESTDWNTEAFF
TGCGCCAGCAGTGAGTCTACAGATTGGAACACTGAAGCTTTCTTT
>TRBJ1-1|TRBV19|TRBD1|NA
CASSIGQGTEAFF
TGTGCCAGTAGTATAGGACAGGGAACTGAAGCTTTCTTT
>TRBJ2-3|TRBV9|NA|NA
CASGNRGTDTQYF
TGTGCCAGCGGAAACAGGGGCACAGATACGCAGTATTTT
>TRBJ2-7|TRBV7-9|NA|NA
CASTTYTSEQYF
TGTGCCAGCACCACATACACCTCCGAGCAGTACTTC
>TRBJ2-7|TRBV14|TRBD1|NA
CASSPQGFSYEQYF
TGTGCCAGCAGTCCACAGGGGTTTTCCTACGAGCAGTACTTC
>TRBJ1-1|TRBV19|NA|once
CASSILRNTEAFF
TGTGCCAGTAGTATTCTGAGGAACACTGAAGCTTTCTTT
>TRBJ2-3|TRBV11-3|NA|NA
CASSLDGADTQYF
TGTGCCAGCAGCTTAGACGGAGCAGATACGCAGTATTTT
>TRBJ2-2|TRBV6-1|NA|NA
CASLQLMNTGELFF
TGTGCCAGTTTACAGTTGATGAACACCGGGGAGCTGTTTTTT
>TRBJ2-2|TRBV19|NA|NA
CASSRFGAGELFF
TGTGCCAGTAGTCGATTTGGCGCCGGGGAGCTGTTTTTT
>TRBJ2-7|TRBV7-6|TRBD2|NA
CASSLETSGAYEQYF
TGTGCCAGCAGCTTAGAGACTAGCGGAGCCTACGAGCAGTACTTC
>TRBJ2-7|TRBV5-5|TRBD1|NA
CASSFRDRGTYEQYF
TGTGCCAGCAGCTTTCGAGACAGGGGGACGTACGAGCAGTACTTC
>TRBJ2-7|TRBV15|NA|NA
CATSRRGEAYEQYF
TGTGCCACCAGCAGGAGGGGAGAGGCGTACGAGCAGTACTTC
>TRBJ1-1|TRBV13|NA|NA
CASSLDSPGAFF
TGTGCCAGCAGCCTGGACAGCCCCGGGGCTTTCTTT
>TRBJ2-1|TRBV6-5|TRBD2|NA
CASSYSSGIYNEQFF
TGTGCCAGCAGTTACTCTAGCGGGATCTACAATGAGCAGTTCTTC
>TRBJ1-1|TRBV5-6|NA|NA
CASSQYRVNTEAFF
TGTGCCAGCAGCCAGTACAGGGTGAACACTGAAGCTTTCTTT
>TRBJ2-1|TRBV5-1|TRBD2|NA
CASSLGGGMNEQFF
TGCGCCAGCAGCTTGGGCGGGGGAATGAATGAGCAGTTCTTC
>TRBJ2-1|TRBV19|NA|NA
CASSIVARRREHYNEQFF
TGTGCCAGTAGTATTGTAGCCCGCAGGAGGGAGCACTACAATGAGCAGTTCTTC
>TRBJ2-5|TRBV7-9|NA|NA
CATFLGAGQETQYF
TGTGCCACCTTTTTGGGGGCAGGCCAAGAGACCCAGTACTTC